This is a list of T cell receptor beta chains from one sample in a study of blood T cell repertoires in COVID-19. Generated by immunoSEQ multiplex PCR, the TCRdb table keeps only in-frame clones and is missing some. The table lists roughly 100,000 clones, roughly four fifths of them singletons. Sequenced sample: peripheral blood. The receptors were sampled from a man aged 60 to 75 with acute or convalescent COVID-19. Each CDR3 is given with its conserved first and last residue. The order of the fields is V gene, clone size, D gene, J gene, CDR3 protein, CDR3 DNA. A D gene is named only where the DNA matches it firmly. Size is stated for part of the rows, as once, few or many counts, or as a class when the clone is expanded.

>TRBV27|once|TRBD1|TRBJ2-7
CASSRDRSSYEQYF
TGTGCCAGCAGCCGGGACAGGAGCTCCTACGAGCAGTACTTC
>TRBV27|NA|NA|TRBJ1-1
CASSLRQYTEAFF
TGTGCCAGCAGTTTGAGACAGTACACTGAAGCTTTCTTT
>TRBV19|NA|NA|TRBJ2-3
CASSIPTGTKWTDTQYF
TGTGCCAGTAGTATCCCCACCGGGACAAAGTGGACAGATACGCAGTATTTT
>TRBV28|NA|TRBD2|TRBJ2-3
CASSLAGGVTSTDTQYF
TGTGCCAGCAGTCTAGCGGGGGGTGTAACTAGCACAGATACGCAGTATTTT
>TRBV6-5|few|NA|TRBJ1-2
CASSYTVITGPYGYTF
TGTGCCAGCAGTTACACCGTAATTACAGGGCCCTATGGCTACACCTTC
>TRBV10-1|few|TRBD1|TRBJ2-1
CASSDGETGGSANEQFF
TGCGCCAGCAGTGATGGGGAGACAGGGGGCTCGGCCAATGAGCAGTTCTTC
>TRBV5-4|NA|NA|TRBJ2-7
CASSSDGGSYEQYF
TGTGCCAGCAGCTCGGACGGAGGGTCCTACGAGCAGTACTTC
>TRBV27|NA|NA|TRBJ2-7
CASSNPGTYEQYF
TGTGCCAGCAGTAACCCAGGCACCTACGAGCAGTACTTC
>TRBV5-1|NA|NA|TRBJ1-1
CASSLGNRANTEAFF
TGCGCCAGCAGCTTGGGAAACAGGGCCAACACTGAAGCTTTCTTT
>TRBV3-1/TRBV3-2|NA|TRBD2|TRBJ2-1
CASSPRVLAGVKNEQFF
TGTGCCAGCAGCCCCCGAGTACTAGCGGGAGTAAAAAATGAGCAGTTCTTC
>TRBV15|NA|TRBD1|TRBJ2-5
CATSRDGGQGASRTQYF
TGTGCCACCAGCAGAGATGGGGGACAGGGGGCTTCTAGGACCCAGTACTTC
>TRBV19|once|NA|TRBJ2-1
CASSAGNEQFF
TGTGCCAGTAGTGCGGGGAATGAGCAGTTCTTC
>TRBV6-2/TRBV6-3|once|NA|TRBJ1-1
CASSYIGADTEAFF
TGTGCCAGCAGTTATATAGGGGCGGACACTGAAGCTTTCTTT
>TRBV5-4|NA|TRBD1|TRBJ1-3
CASSFGQGRDTIYF
TGTGCCAGCAGCTTTGGACAGGGGCGGGACACCATATATTTT
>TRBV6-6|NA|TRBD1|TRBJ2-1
CASSPQGLEHFGNEQFF
TGTGCCAGCAGTCCACAGGGGTTGGAACATTTCGGAAATGAGCAGTTCTTC
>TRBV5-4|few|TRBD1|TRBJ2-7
CASSLPGQGRIEQYF
TGTGCCAGCAGCCTCCCGGGACAGGGCAGGATCGAGCAGTACTTC
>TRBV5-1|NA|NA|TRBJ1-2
CASSPGAGDGYTF
TGCGCCAGCAGCCCCGGGGCAGGGGATGGCTACACCTTC
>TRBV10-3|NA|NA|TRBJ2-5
CAISDATGVQETQYF
TGTGCCATCAGTGATGCTACAGGAGTACAAGAGACCCAGTACTTC
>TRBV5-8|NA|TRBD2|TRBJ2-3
CASSSGTNTDTQYF
TGTGCCAGCAGCTCTGGGACTAACACAGATACGCAGTATTTT
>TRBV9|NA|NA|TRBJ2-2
CASSVVSGEIGELFF
TGTGCCAGCAGCGTAGTTTCAGGGGAAATCGGGGAGCTGTTTTTT
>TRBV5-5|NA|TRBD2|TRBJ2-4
CASSLATSGSYIQYF
TGTGCCAGCAGCTTGGCTACTAGCGGGAGCTACATTCAGTACTTC
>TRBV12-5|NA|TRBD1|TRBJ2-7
CASGEQGARYEQYF
TGTGCTAGTGGTGAACAGGGGGCGAGGTACGAGCAGTACTTC
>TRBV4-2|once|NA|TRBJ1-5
CASSQEGGSQPQHF
TGTGCCAGCAGCCAAGAGGGGGGGAGTCAGCCCCAGCATTTT
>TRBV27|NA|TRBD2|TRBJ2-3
CASTQGTSGSRYTQYF
TGTGCCAGCACTCAAGGGACTAGCGGGAGTAGGTATACGCAGTATTTT
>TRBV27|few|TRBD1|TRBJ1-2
CASRNRDSAYGYTF
TGTGCCAGCAGAAACCGGGACAGCGCCTATGGCTACACCTTC
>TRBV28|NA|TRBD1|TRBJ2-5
CASSSGQGKETQYF
TGTGCCAGCAGTTCGGGACAGGGAAAAGAGACCCAGTACTTC
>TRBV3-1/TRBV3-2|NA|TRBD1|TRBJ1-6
CASSPDRDNSPLHF
TGTGCCAGCAGCCCAGACAGGGATAATTCACCCCTCCACTTT
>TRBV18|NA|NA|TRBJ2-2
CASSPERGELFF
TGTGCCAGCTCACCCGAGAGAGGGGAGCTGTTTTTT
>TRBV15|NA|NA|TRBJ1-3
CATQGSGNTIYF
TGTGCCACTCAGGGCTCTGGAAACACCATATATTTT
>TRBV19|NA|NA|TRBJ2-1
CASSIVLRSTNNEQFF
TGTGCCAGTAGTATAGTTTTAAGGTCCACTAACAATGAGCAGTTCTTC
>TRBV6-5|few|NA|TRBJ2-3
CASSSDRAGFSQYF
TGTGCCAGCAGCTCCGACCGAGCAGGGTTCTCGCAGTATTTT
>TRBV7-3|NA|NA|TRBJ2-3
CASSSSGTSTDTQYF
TGTGCCAGCAGCTCATCAGGGACTAGCACAGATACGCAGTATTTT
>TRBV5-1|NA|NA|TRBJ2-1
CASSQDSTSWDEQFF
TGCGCCAGCAGTCAAGACTCCACCTCCTGGGATGAGCAGTTCTTC
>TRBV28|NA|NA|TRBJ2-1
CASSLYSGSSYNEQFF
TGTGCCAGCAGTTTATACTCGGGGAGCTCCTACAATGAGCAGTTCTTC
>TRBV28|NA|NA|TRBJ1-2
CASSLDMAGRYTF
TGTGCCAGCAGTCTCGACATGGCGGGTCGCTACACCTTC
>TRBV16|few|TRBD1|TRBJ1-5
CASSQSRTGVQPQHF
TGTGCCAGCAGCCAATCCAGGACAGGGGTTCAGCCCCAGCATTTT
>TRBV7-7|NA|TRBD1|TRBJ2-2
CASSLTGDTGELFF
TGTGCTAGCAGCTTGACAGGGGACACCGGGGAGCTGTTTTTT
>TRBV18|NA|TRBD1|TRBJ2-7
CASSPGTGSYEQYF
TGTGCCAGCTCACCAGGGACAGGCTCCTACGAGCAGTACTTC
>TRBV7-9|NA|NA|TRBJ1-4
CASSFRVATNEKLFF
TGTGCCAGCAGCTTCCGGGTTGCAACTAATGAAAAACTGTTTTTT
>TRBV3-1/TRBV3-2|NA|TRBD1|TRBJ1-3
CASSQAGGANTIYF
TGTGCCAGCAGCCAAGCAGGGGGCGCGAACACCATATATTTT
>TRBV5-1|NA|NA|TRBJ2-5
CASSPGHPSPETQYF
TGCGCCAGCAGCCCTGGACACCCGAGCCCAGAGACCCAGTACTTC
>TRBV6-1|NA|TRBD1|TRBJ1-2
CASSEIGTGGLKYGYTF
TGTGCCAGCAGTGAAATAGGGACAGGGGGCTTGAAGTATGGCTACACCTTC
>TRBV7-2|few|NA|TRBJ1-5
CASSLVAGLEQPQHF
TGTGCCAGCAGCTTAGTGGCAGGGTTAGAACAGCCCCAGCATTTT
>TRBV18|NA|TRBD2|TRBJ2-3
CASSNLLAGVTDTQYF
TGTGCCAGCTCAAACCTACTAGCGGGGGTCACAGATACGCAGTATTTT
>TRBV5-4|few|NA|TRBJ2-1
CASSFINEQFF
TGTGCCAGCAGCTTTATCAATGAGCAGTTCTTC
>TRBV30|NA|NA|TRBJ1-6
CAWSRESNSPLHF
TGTGCCTGGAGTCGGGAGAGCAATTCACCCCTCCACTTT
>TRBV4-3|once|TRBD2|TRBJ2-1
CASSQGGVRNEQFF
TGCGCCAGCAGCCAGGGGGGGGTAAGAAATGAGCAGTTCTTC
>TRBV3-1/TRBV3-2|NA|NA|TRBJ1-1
CASSWGTGNTEAFF
TGTGCCAGCAGCTGGGGAACAGGGAACACTGAAGCTTTCTTT
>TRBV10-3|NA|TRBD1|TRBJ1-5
CAIKSGTGVQPQHF
TGTGCCATCAAATCCGGGACAGGGGTCCAGCCCCAGCATTTT
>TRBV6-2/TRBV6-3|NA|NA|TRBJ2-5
CASSYEGGGTQYF
TGTGCCAGCAGTTACGAAGGGGGGGGGACCCAGTACTTC
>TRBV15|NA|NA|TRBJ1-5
CATSRGHGGSNQPQHF
TGTGCCACCAGCAGAGGCCACGGCGGGAGCAATCAGCCCCAGCATTTT
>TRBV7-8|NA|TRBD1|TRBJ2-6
CASSLARTGGSGANVLTF
TGTGCCAGCAGCTTAGCAAGGACAGGGGGATCTGGGGCCAACGTCCTGACTTTC
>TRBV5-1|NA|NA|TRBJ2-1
CASSLAIRVGSYNEQFF
TGCGCCAGCAGCTTGGCTATCCGGGTCGGTTCCTACAATGAGCAGTTCTTC
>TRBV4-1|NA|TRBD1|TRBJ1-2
CASSQDYPRGNYGYTF
TGCGCCAGCAGCCAAGATTATCCCAGGGGGAACTATGGCTACACCTTC